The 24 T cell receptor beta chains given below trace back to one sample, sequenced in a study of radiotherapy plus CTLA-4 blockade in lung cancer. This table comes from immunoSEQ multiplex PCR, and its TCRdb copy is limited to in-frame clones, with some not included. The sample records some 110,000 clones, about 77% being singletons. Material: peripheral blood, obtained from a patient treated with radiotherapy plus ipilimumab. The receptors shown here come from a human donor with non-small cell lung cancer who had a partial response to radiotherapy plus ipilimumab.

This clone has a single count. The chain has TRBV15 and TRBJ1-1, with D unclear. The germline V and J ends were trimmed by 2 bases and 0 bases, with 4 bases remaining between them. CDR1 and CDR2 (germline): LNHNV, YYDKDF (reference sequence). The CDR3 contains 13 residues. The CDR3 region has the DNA TGTGCCACCAGCAGAAACTTGAACACTGAAGCTTTCTTT. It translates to CATSRNLNTEAFF.

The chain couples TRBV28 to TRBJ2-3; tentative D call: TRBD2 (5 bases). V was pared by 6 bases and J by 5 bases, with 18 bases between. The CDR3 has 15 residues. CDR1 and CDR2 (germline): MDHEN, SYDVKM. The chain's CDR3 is CASRVDWRDGDTQYF. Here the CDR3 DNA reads TGTGCCAGCAGAGTGGACTGGCGAGACGGAGATACGCAGTATTTT.

The CDR3 loop reads CSASRSYEQYF. The DNA of the CDR3 is TGCAGTGCTAGTCGGTCCTACGAGCAGTACTTC. The chain combines TRBV20-1 with TRBJ2-7; D is unresolved. This CDR3 comprises 11 residues. Germline V gene lookup returns CDR1 DFQATT and CDR2 SNEGSKA (reference sequence). V was cut by 3 bases and J by 1 base, with 4 bases left in between.

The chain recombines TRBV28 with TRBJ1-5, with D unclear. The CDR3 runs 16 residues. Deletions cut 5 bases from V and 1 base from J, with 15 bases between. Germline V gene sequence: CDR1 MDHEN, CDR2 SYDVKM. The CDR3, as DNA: TGTGCCAGCAGTGCCGTAAGAGCAAAAAGCAATCAGCCCCAGCATTTT. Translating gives CASSAVRAKSNQPQHF.

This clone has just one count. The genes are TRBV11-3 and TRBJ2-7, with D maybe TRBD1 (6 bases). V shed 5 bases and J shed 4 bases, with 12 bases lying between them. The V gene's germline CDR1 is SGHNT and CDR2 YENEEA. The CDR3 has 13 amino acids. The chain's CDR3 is CASSAYTGYEQYF. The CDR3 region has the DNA TGTGCCAGCAGCGCCTACACAGGGTACGAGCAGTACTTC.

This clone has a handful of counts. The DNA for the CDR3 is TGCGCCAGCAGTGAGTCGAGTGGACTAGCTTATGAGCAGTTCTTC. It encodes CASSESSGLAYEQFF. The J gene is TRBJ2-1, the V gene TRBV10-2; 8 nucleotides line up with TRBD2. CDR3 length equals 15 residues. The germline CDR1 and CDR2 sequences are WSHSY and SAAADI. J was trimmed by 8 bases and V by 0 bases; bases with no gene match: 6.

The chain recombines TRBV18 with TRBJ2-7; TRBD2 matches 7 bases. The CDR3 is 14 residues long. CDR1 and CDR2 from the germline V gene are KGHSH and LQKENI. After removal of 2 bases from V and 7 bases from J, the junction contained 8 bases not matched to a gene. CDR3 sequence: CASSPSPSGTEQYF. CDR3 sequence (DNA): TGTGCCAGCTCACCATCGCCTAGCGGAACGGAGCAGTACTTC.

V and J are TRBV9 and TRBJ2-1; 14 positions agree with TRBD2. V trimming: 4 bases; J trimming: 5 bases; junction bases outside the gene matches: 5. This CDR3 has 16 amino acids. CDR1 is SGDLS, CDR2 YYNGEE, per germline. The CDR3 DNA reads TGTGCCAGCAGCCAACGGGGACTAGCGGGAGACAATGAGCAGTTCTTC. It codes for CASSQRGLAGDNEQFF.

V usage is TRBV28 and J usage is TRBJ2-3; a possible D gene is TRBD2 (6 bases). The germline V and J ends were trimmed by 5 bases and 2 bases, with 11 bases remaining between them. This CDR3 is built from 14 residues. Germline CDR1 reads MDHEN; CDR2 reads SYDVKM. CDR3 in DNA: TGTGCCAGCAGTATCCCTAGCGTCACAGATACGCAGTATTTT. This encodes CASSIPSVTDTQYF.

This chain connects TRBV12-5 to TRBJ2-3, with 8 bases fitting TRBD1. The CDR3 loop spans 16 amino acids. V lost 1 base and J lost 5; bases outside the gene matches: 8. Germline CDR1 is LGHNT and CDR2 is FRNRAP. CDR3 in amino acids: CASGLASGGYGDTQYF. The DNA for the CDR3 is TGTGCTAGTGGTTTGGCCTCAGGGGGCTATGGAGATACGCAGTATTTT.

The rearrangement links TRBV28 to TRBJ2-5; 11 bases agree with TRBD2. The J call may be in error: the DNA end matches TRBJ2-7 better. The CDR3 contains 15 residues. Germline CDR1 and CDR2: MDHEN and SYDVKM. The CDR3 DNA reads TGTGCCAGCAGTTCAGTACTAGCGGGGGTCTACGAGCAGTACTTC. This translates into CASSSVLAGVYEQYF.

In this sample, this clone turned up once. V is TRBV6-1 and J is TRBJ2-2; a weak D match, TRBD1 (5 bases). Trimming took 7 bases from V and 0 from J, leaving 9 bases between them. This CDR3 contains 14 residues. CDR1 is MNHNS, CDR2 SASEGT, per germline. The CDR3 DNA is TGTGCCAGCAACACAGGCCCGAACACCGGGGAGCTGTTTTTT. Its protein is CASNTGPNTGELFF.

The CDR3 is CASSSTGFGGYTF. The CDR3 DNA reads TGTGCCAGCAGTTCAACAGGGTTCGGCGGCTACACCTTC. The chain employs TRBV6-1 and TRBJ1-2; a weak D match, TRBD1 (6 bases). This CDR3 is 13 amino acids long. The V end was cut by 5 bases, the J end by 8 bases, with 15 bases between. CDR1 is MNHNS, CDR2 SASEGT, per germline.

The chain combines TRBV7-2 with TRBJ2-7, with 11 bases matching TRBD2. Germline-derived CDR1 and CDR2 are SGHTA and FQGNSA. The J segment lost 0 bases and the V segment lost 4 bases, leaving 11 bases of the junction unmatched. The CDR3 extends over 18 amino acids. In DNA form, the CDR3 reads TGTGCCAGCAGCTCTACTAGCGGGAGTGACTCCAACTCCTACGAGCAGTACTTC. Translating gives CASSSTSGSDSNSYEQYF.

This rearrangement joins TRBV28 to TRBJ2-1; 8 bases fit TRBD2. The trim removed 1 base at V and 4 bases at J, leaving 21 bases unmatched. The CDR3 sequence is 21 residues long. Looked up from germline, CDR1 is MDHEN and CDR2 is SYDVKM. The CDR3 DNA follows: TGTGCCAGCAGTTTATTCCGAACGCCCTTTAAGCGGGAGAAGAGTTACAATGAGCAGTTCTTC. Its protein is CASSLFRTPFKREKSYNEQFF.

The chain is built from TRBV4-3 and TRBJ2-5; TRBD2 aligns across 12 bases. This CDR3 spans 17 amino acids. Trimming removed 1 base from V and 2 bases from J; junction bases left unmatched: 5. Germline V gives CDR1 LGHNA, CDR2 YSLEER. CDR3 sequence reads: CASSQGTSGTGQETQYF. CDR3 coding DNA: TGCGCCAGCAGCCAAGGGACTAGCGGGACAGGTCAAGAGACCCAGTACTTC.

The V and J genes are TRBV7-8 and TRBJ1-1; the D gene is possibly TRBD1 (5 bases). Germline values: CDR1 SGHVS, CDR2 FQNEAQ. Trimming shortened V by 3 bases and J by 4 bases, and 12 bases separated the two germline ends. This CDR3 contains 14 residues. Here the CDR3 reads CASSLLLGGTEAFF. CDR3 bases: TGTGCCAGCAGCTTGTTGTTGGGGGGCACTGAAGCTTTCTTT.

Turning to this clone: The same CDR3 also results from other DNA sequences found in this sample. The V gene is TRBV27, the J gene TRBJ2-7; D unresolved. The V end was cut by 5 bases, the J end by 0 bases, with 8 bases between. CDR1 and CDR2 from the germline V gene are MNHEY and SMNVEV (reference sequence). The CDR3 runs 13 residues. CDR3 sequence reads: CASSRRVSYEQYF. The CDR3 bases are TGTGCCAGCAGTAGGAGAGTCTCCTACGAGCAGTACTTC.

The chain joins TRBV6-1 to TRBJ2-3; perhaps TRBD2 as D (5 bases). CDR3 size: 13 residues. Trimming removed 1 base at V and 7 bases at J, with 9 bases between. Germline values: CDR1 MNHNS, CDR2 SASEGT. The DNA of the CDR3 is TGTGCCAGCAGTGAAGTTCGGGGTTATACGCAGTATTTT. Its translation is CASSEVRGYTQYF.

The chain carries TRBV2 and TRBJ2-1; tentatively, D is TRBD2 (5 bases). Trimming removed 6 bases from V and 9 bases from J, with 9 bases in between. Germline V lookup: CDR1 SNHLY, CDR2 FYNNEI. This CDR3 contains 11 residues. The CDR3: CASRYSVEQFF. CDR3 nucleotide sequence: TGTGCCAGCAGATATAGCGTTGAGCAGTTCTTC.

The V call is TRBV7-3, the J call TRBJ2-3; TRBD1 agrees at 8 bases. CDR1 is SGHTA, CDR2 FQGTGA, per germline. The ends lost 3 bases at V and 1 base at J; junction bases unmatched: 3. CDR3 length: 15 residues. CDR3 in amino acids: CASSFGQGRTDTQYF. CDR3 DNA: TGTGCCAGCAGCTTTGGACAGGGTCGCACAGATACGCAGTATTTT.

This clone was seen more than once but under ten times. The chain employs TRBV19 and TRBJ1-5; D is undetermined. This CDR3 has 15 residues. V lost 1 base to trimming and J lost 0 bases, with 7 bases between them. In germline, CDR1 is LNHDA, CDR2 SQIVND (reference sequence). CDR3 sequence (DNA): TGTGCCAGTAGTATAGTGATAGATAGCAATCAGCCCCAGCATTTT. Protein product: CASSIVIDSNQPQHF.

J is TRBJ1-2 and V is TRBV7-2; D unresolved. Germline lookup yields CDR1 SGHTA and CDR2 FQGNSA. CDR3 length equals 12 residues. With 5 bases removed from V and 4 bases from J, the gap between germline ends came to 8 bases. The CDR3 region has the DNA TGTGCCAGCAGCCCGGGATCCTATGGCTACACCTTC. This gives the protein CASSPGSYGYTF.

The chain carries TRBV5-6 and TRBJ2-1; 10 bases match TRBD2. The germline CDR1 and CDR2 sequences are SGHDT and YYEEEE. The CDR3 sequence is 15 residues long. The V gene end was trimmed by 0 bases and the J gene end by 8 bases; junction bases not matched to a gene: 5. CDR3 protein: CASSLAIAGGYEQFF. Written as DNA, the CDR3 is TGTGCCAGCAGCTTGGCGATAGCGGGAGGCTATGAGCAGTTCTTC.